Shown below are 29 T cell receptor beta chains from a single sample sequenced in a study of T cells in Graves' hyperthyroidism and ophthalmopathy. Amplification of TCR beta CDR3 regions was performed using RNA transcripts as template. A set of HTBI primers served as the primers for a first-round RT-PCR of the TCR CDR3. MiXCR, applied by TCRdb to the multiplex PCR reads, yields one record per CDR3 protein. The sample gives about 480,000 distinct CDR3 sequences, approximately 14% of which show up once; around a sixth is in the top ten. The sequenced sample was blood. The receptors shown here come from a woman younger than 35 with Graves' hyperthyroidism.

The chain carries TRBV18 and TRBJ2-7; perhaps D is TRBD1 or TRBD2 (6 bases each). The germline V gene encodes CDR1 KGHSH and CDR2 LQKENI. V gave up 8 bases and J gave up 0 bases, with 17 bases separating them. The CDR3 is 15 residues long. The CDR3 DNA follows: TGTGCCAGCCCACTTTCCGGGGGCGCCTCCTACGAGCAGTACTTC. It specifies CASPLSGGASYEQYF. Full variable domain (rest looked up from reference TRBV18 and TRBJ2-7): NAGVMQNPRHLVRRRGQEARLRCSPMKGHSHVYWYRQLPEEGLKFMVYLQKENIIDESGMPKERFSAEFPKEGPSILRIQQVVRGDSAAYFCASPLSGGASYEQYFGPGTRLTVT.

In its sample, this clonotype was seen many times. This chain links TRBV24-1 with TRBJ2-1; 7 nucleotides line up with TRBD2. Germline V lookup: CDR1 KGHDR, CDR2 SFDVKD. The trim removed 2 bases at V and 9 bases at J, leaving 3 bases unmatched. This CDR3 has 13 residues. CDR3 region: CATSDSAGVEQFF. In DNA form, the CDR3 reads TGTGCCACCAGTGATTCTGCGGGAGTTGAGCAGTTCTTC.

The chain joins TRBV20-1 to TRBJ1-5; 10 positions agree with TRBD1. The CDR3 runs 14 residues. The germline V gene encodes CDR1 DFQATT and CDR2 SNEGSKA (reference sequence). With 4 bases clipped from V and 2 bases from J, the junction kept 2 bases outside the gene matches. The CDR3 loop reads CSATGTGGNQPQHF. CDR3 sequence (DNA): TGCAGTGCTACCGGGACAGGGGGCAATCAGCCCCAGCATTTT.

This clonotype was detected many times. The chain recombines TRBV2 with TRBJ2-7, with no clear D. The CDR3 covers 12 residues. Germline CDR1 and CDR2: SNHLY and FYNNEI. V lost 8 bases to trimming and J lost 0 bases, with 8 bases between them. The CDR3 sequence: CASPSSSYEQYF. CDR3 bases: TGTGCCAGCCCCTCCAGCTCCTACGAGCAGTACTTC. The full variable domain, completed using reference TRBV2 and TRBJ2-7, is EPEVTQTPSHQVTQMGQEVILRCVPISNHLYFYWYRQILGQKVEFLVSFYNNEISEKSEIFDDQFSVERPDGSNFTLKIRSTKLEDSAMYFCASPSSSYEQYFGPGTRLTVT.

This clonotype was found many times. The V and J genes are TRBV12-3 or TRBV12-4 and TRBJ1-2; 8 positions agree with TRBD1. The CDR3 contains 14 residues. The V gene end was trimmed by 6 bases and the J gene end by 3 bases; junction bases not matched to a gene: 6. The chain's CDR3 is CASRSGTGDYGYTF. The CDR3 DNA is TGTGCCAGCAGATCTGGGACAGGCGACTATGGCTACACCTTC.

This clonotype came up many times. This rearrangement joins TRBV11-2 to TRBJ2-3; 10 nucleotides line up with TRBD2. Germline V gene sequence: CDR1 SGHAT, CDR2 FQNNGV. This CDR3 has 17 amino acids. The V gene end was trimmed by 5 bases and the J gene end by 6 bases; junction bases not matched to a gene: 14. The CDR3 spells CASSTRGASGSSDTQYF. The CDR3 nucleotides read TGTGCCAGCAGCACCCGGGGGGCTAGCGGGAGTTCCGATACGCAGTATTTT.

This clonotype was observed at least ten times. The chain couples TRBV5-1 to TRBJ2-3, with TRBD2 matching over 11 bases. V dropped 3 bases and J dropped 3; count of bases not matched to a gene: 12. The CDR3 covers 18 residues. Germline V gives CDR1 SGHRS, CDR2 YFSETQ. The CDR3 DNA follows: TGCGCCAGCAGCTGGCCCCGAGAACTAGCGGGAGTGACAGATACGCAGTATTTT. Its translation: CASSWPRELAGVTDTQYF.

In its sample, this clonotype was seen many times. The V gene is TRBV12-3 or TRBV12-4, the J gene TRBJ1-1, with a tentative D call TRBD1 (5 bases). The length of the CDR3 is 16 residues. Trimming removed 6 bases from V and 6 bases from J, with 23 bases in between. The DNA of the CDR3 is TGTGCCAGCAGGGACACCGGGACGGGCAAGACCGCTGAAGCTTTCTTT. Its translation: CASRDTGTGKTAEAFF.

This clonotype appeared a few times. The genes are TRBV3-1 and TRBJ2-7, with unresolved D. V was cut by 0 bases and J by 3 bases, with 12 bases left in between. There are 15 residues in the CDR3. The V gene's germline CDR1 is LGHDT and CDR2 YNNKEL (reference sequence). This CDR3 is CASSQDLTLVYEQYF. CDR3 sequence (DNA): TGTGCCAGCAGCCAAGACTTGACTCTCGTCTACGAGCAGTACTTC.

This clonotype was counted a few times. The J gene is TRBJ2-5, the V gene TRBV12-5, with 10 bases fitting TRBD1. The CDR3 runs to 17 residues. Unmatched junction bases numbered 10, after V lost 1 base and J lost 5 bases. Germline V gene lookup returns CDR1 LGHNT and CDR2 FRNRAP. CDR3 in amino acids: CASGLDPDRGPRETQYF. CDR3 bases: TGTGCTAGTGGTTTGGATCCCGACAGGGGGCCTAGGGAGACCCAGTACTTC.

This clonotype has a handful of counts. One end of the junction fails to match germline, which may point to a read error. The V gene is TRBV12-3 or TRBV12-4, the J gene TRBJ1-3; D gene uncertain. This CDR3 contains 11 residues. CDR3 nucleotide sequence: TGTGCCAGCAGTTTCGGAGACACCATATGTTTT. Translation: CASSFGDTICF.

This clonotype occurred a few times. This chain joins TRBV7-9 and TRBJ1-1; D uncertain. The germline V gene has CDR1 SEHNR and CDR2 FQNEAQ (reference sequence). This CDR3 comprises 18 residues. The ends were cut back, 4 bases at V and 1 base at J, with 22 bases in the middle. Here the CDR3 DNA reads TGTGCCAGCAGCTCTATAGCTAACAGAGCTCAAGGGAACACTGAAGCTTTCTTT. Amino acids: CASSSIANRAQGNTEAFF.

This clonotype was found a few times. The V call is TRBV3-1, the J call TRBJ1-1; perhaps TRBD1 as D (5 bases). Germline V lookup: CDR1 LGHDT, CDR2 YNNKEL (reference sequence). This CDR3 spans 15 amino acids. The V and J ends lost 4 bases and 6 bases respectively, with 18 bases between them. CDR3 bases: TGTGCCAGCAGCCTCGCTCCAGGGTGGGGCTCTGAAGCTTTCTTT. Translated, it gives CASSLAPGWGSEAFF.

There are many counts of this clonotype. The rearrangement links TRBV3-1 to TRBJ1-2, with 7 bases identical to TRBD1. The CDR3 consists of 14 residues. V trimming: 1 base; J trimming: 5 bases; junction bases outside the gene matches: 4. Germline V CDR1 and CDR2: LGHDT, YNNKEL (reference sequence). The CDR3: CASSQGQGTYGYTF. DNA for the CDR3: TGTGCCAGCAGCCAAGGACAGGGAACATATGGCTACACCTTC.

CDR3 sequence (DNA): TGCAGTGCTAGGAAAACTAATCAGCCCCAGCATTTT. Translating gives CSARKTNQPQHF. The chain has TRBV20-1 and TRBJ1-5; D is ambiguous. The germline CDR1 and CDR2 sequences are DFQATT and SNEGSKA (reference sequence). The V gene lost 3 bases and the J gene lost 4 bases, with 7 bases spanning the gap. CDR3 size: 12 residues.

V usage is TRBV3-1 and J usage is TRBJ1-3; D is ambiguous. Germline V gene data show CDR1 as LGHDT and CDR2 as YNNKEL (reference sequence). CDR3 length: 15 amino acids. V shed 0 bases and J shed 2 bases, with 8 bases lying between them. CDR3 sequence reads: CASSQDLAAGNTIYF. CDR3 nucleotides: TGTGCCAGCAGCCAAGACCTGGCTGCTGGAAACACCATATATTTT.

The table lists this clonotype with many counts. The V and J genes are TRBV6-1 and TRBJ1-5; D uncertain. Trimming cost V 4 bases and J 6 bases, with 10 bases left between them. Per the germline V gene, CDR1 is MNHNS and CDR2 is SASEGT. This CDR3 comprises 13 residues. The CDR3 coding sequence is TGTGCCAGCAGTGGAGCAGAAACTCAGCCCCAGCATTTT. Its protein product is CASSGAETQPQHF.

The J gene is TRBJ1-6, the V gene TRBV3-1; no reliable D call. V lost 4 bases and J lost 10, with 14 bases in between. Per the germline V gene, CDR1 is LGHDT and CDR2 is YNNKEL (reference sequence). This CDR3 spans 14 amino acids. CDR3 DNA: TGTGCCAGCAGCCCCGGGTCAAGTGAATCACCCCTCCACTTT. Translation gives CASSPGSSESPLHF.

This clonotype was detected ten times or more. The chain couples TRBV18 to TRBJ2-7; a possible D gene is TRBD2 (5 bases). The CDR3 totals 13 residues. Per germline, CDR1 KGHSH and CDR2 LQKENI. The ends were cut back, 2 bases at V and 5 bases at J, with 10 bases in the middle. The CDR3 sequence: CASSPMARDEQYV. The CDR3 DNA is TGTGCCAGCTCACCAATGGCGAGGGACGAGCAGTACGTC.

In its sample, this clonotype was seen many times. The rearrangement links TRBV11-3 to TRBJ2-1; the match to TRBD2 covers 8 bases. Germline V gene sequence: CDR1 SGHNT, CDR2 YENEEA. The V segment lost 4 bases and the J segment 12 bases; nucleotides outside the gene matches: 8. The CDR3 covers 13 residues. CDR3 in amino acids: CASSSREGVGQFF. The CDR3 bases are TGTGCCAGCAGCTCCCGGGAGGGAGTGGGGCAGTTCTTC.

This clonotype was seen ten or more times. V gene TRBV12-3 or TRBV12-4 combines with J gene TRBJ1-2; D perhaps matches TRBD1 (5 bases). Trimming left V 5 bases short and J 6 bases short, with 13 bases between. The CDR3 consists of 13 residues. This CDR3 reads CASSPGPSDGYTF. DNA of the CDR3: TGTGCCAGCAGTCCGGGACCCTCCGATGGCTACACCTTC.

A remark on this clonotype: Possible read error: a much larger clone is one base away. This chain links TRBV27 with TRBJ2-3; the match to TRBD1 covers 11 bases. The CDR3 covers 15 residues. The junction had 8 bases not matched to a gene; V was cut back by 6 bases and J by 6 bases. Germline assignment: CDR1 MNHEY and CDR2 SMNVEV (reference sequence). The CDR3 protein is CASSAGTGGPDTQYF. The CDR3 DNA reads as TGTGCCAGCAGCGCAGGGACAGGGGGGCCGGATACGCAGTATTTT.

In this sample, this clonotype turned up a few times. CDR3 in amino acids: CASSVAGDEQYF. The DNA for the CDR3 is TGTGCCAGCAGCGTAGCGGGAGACGAGCAGTACTTC. The V gene is TRBV9, the J gene TRBJ2-7, with a tentative D call TRBD2 (6 bases). The germline V gene has CDR1 SGDLS and CDR2 YYNGEE. Trimming took off 0 bases at V and 5 bases at J, with 6 bases between the two ends. This CDR3 spans 12 amino acids.

At least ten counts were recorded for this clonotype. The gene calls are TRBV5-1 and TRBJ2-2; possible D gene TRBD1, 6 bases. Germline lookup yields CDR1 SGHRS and CDR2 YFSETQ. Trimming took 4 bases from V and 8 from J, leaving 12 bases between them. CDR3 length equals 13 residues. CDR3 sequence: CASSVIQGGELFF. In DNA, the CDR3 is TGCGCCAGCAGCGTCATACAGGGAGGGGAGCTGTTTTTT.

The chain has TRBV10-2 and TRBJ2-4, with TRBD1 identical over 8 bases. The CDR3 loop spans 15 amino acids. Unmatched junction bases numbered 2, after V lost 1 base and J lost 3 bases. Germline V gene lookup returns CDR1 WSHSY and CDR2 SAAADI. CDR3 bases: TGCGCCAGCAGTGAGTTCGACAGGGGCAAAAACATTCAGTACTTC. Translation gives CASSEFDRGKNIQYF.

The chain employs TRBV27 and TRBJ2-5; weak D call: TRBD1 (5 bases). The V gene's germline CDR1 is MNHEY and CDR2 SMNVEV (reference sequence). CDR3 size: 13 residues. V dropped 6 bases and J dropped 2 bases, with 10 bases sitting between them. The CDR3 DNA reads as TGTGCCAGCAGAACCGACAGACAAGAGACCCAGTACTTC. This codes for CASRTDRQETQYF.

The table lists this clonotype with many counts. J is TRBJ2-7 and V is TRBV30; 9 nucleotides agree with TRBD2. The germline CDR1 and CDR2 sequences are GTSNPN and SVGIG (reference sequence). This CDR3 has 13 amino acids. Trimming removed 4 bases from V and 4 bases from J; junction bases left unmatched: 5. This chain's CDR3 is CAWTSGISYEQYF. Written as DNA, the CDR3 is TGTGCCTGGACTAGCGGGATTAGTTACGAGCAGTACTTC.

This clonotype was recorded at least ten times. This chain joins TRBV29-1 and TRBJ2-1; no clear D gene. The CDR3 sequence is 14 residues long. Germline V CDR1 and CDR2: SQVTM, ANQGSEA. Trimming shortened V by 1 base and J by 2 bases, and 9 bases separated the two germline ends. The CDR3 nucleotides read TGCAGCGTTGAAGCGGGCGCGACCTACAATGAGCAGTTCTTC. Amino acid sequence: CSVEAGATYNEQFF.

This clonotype was seen at least ten times. The genes are TRBV10-3 and TRBJ1-6; no firm D call. Germline CDR1 and CDR2: ENHRY and SYGVKD. This CDR3 spans 15 amino acids. V was shortened by 4 bases and J by 0 bases, with 7 bases between the two germline ends. The CDR3 sequence is CAISGGNSYNSPLHF. The CDR3 DNA reads TGTGCCATCAGTGGGGGAAACTCCTATAATTCACCCCTCCACTTT.